The source of this T cell receptor (beta chain) is a study of early T cells in non-severe SARS-CoV-2 infection. The V and J ends lost 0 bases and 6 bases, in that order; junction bases with no gene match: 8. Germline V lookup: CDR1 DFQATT, CDR2 SNEGSKA (reference sequence). CDR3 length: 17 residues. TCRdb reanalysed the 5' RACE reads using MiXCR and keeps one entry per CDR3 protein. The table lists about 46,000 distinct CDR3 sequences, about 5.3% of them singletons. In this sample, this clonotype turned up a few times. This TCR came from an adult who was a healthcare worker with PCR-confirmed SARS-CoV-2 infection or an uninfected control (not recorded which). This rearrangement joins TRBV20-1 to TRBJ2-3, with 14 bases identical to TRBD2. This material consisted of whole blood, taken at baseline. The CDR3: CSARDPLGLAGVDTQYF. The CDR3, as DNA: TGCAGTGCTAGAGATCCCCTGGGACTAGCGGGAGTGGATACGCAGTATTTT.